The rows below give T cell receptor beta chains drawn from one sample of a study of blood T cell repertoires in COVID-19. Clones were read by immunoSEQ multiplex PCR, and TCRdb kept only the in-frame ones, dropping some. The repertoire has 200,000 to 250,000 clones, 70% to 85% of them found once; the top ten carry approximately 1.4%. The sequencing sample was made of PBMCs or T cells enriched from blood (not recorded which). All receptors come from a woman between 35 and 50 years old with acute COVID-19. Each CDR3 is given with its conserved first and last residue. A D gene is named only where the DNA matches it firmly. Expanded clones are given a class, and other clones once, few, many or no size at all.

NA	TRBV7-2	TRBJ1-1	NA	CASSLIERGTQAFF	TGTGCCAGCAGCTTAATAGAGCGGGGGACACAAGCTTTCTTT
TRBD2	TRBV6-5	TRBJ2-1	NA	CASSSSGSSYNEQFF	TGTGCCAGCAGTTCCAGCGGGAGCTCCTACAATGAGCAGTTCTTC
TRBD1	TRBV29-1	TRBJ2-1	NA	CSGSTGVYYNEQFF	TGCAGCGGATCGACAGGGGTTTACTACAATGAGCAGTTCTTC
NA	TRBV7-8	TRBJ2-1	NA	CASSLYTSSYNEQFF	TGTGCCAGCAGCTTATATACCAGCTCCTACAATGAGCAGTTCTTC
NA	TRBV9	TRBJ1-2	NA	CASSVESTVRFYGYTF	TGTGCCAGCAGCGTAGAGTCTACAGTGCGCTTTTATGGCTACACCTTC
TRBD2	TRBV6-4	TRBJ2-1	many	CASSEAGGSYNEQFF	TGTGCCAGCAGTGAAGCGGGGGGCTCCTACAATGAGCAGTTCTTC
NA	TRBV28	TRBJ1-2	NA	CASRLSGAGGYTF	TGTGCCAGCAGACTTTCAGGGGCGGGTGGCTACACCTTC
TRBD2	TRBV7-8	TRBJ2-3	NA	CASSLQAGGGTDTQYF	TGTGCCAGCAGCTTACAAGCGGGGGGGGGCACAGATACGCAGTATTTT
NA	TRBV5-1	TRBJ2-6	NA	CASSSSGVTSSGANVLTF	TGCGCCAGCAGCTCTTCAGGGGTAACTAGCTCTGGGGCCAACGTCCTGACTTTC
NA	TRBV5-1	TRBJ2-5	NA	CASSLGPSSQETQYF	TGCGCCAGCAGCTTGGGGCCTAGCTCCCAAGAGACCCAGTACTTC
NA	TRBV2	TRBJ2-4	few	CASRSENLIAKNIQYF	TGTGCCAGCAGGTCAGAAAACCTCATAGCCAAAAACATTCAGTACTTC
NA	TRBV18	TRBJ2-7	once	CASSRSGGEHEQYF	TGTGCCAGCTCACGCAGCGGAGGGGAGCACGAGCAGTACTTC
TRBD1	TRBV6-5	TRBJ1-6	NA	CASSYSQGGSPLHF	TGTGCCAGCAGTTACTCGCAGGGGGGATCACCCCTCCACTTT
NA	TRBV5-1	TRBJ1-1	once	CASRADRMNTEAFF	TGCGCCAGCAGGGCTGACAGGATGAACACTGAAGCTTTCTTT
TRBD1	TRBV2	TRBJ1-1	NA	CAGGDRNTEAFF	TGTGCCGGAGGGGACAGGAACACTGAAGCTTTCTTT
NA	TRBV9	TRBJ1-1	NA	CASSASARGHTEAFF	TGTGCCAGCAGCGCCTCCGCTAGGGGTCACACTGAAGCTTTCTTT
NA	TRBV27	TRBJ1-2	NA	CASAVRRGRQDRGYTF	TGTGCCAGCGCTGTCCGTAGGGGACGACAGGATCGAGGCTACACCTTC
NA	TRBV7-6	TRBJ1-2	NA	CASSSLGGYLKGYGYTF	TGTGCCAGCAGCTCTCTCGGGGGGTATTTAAAAGGGTATGGCTACACCTTC
TRBD1	TRBV29-1	TRBJ1-1	NA	CSVYGTGQAFF	TGCAGCGTTTACGGGACAGGGCAAGCTTTCTTT
TRBD2	TRBV3-1/TRBV3-2	TRBJ2-3	NA	CASSISGSRTDTQYF	TGTGCCAGCAGCATAAGCGGGAGTAGGACAGATACGCAGTATTTT
TRBD2	TRBV5-6	TRBJ2-3	NA	CASSLIAGGRTDTQYF	TGTGCCAGCAGCTTAATAGCGGGAGGGCGCACAGATACGCAGTATTTT
TRBD1	TRBV5-5	TRBJ1-1	NA	CASSWAGGGNTEAFF	TGTGCCAGCAGCTGGGCAGGGGGCGGGAACACTGAAGCTTTCTTT
TRBD2	TRBV27	TRBJ2-7	NA	CASRLSGSPYEQYF	TGTGCCAGCCGCCTTAGCGGGAGCCCCTACGAGCAGTACTTC
NA	TRBV11-2	TRBJ1-6	NA	CASSLERGHSPLHF	TGTGCCAGCAGCTTAGAGCGGGGTCACTCACCCCTCCACTTT
TRBD1	TRBV7-8	TRBJ2-1	NA	CASSLGQLNEQFF	TGTGCCAGCAGCTTGGGACAGCTCAATGAGCAGTTCTTC
TRBD1	TRBV7-2	TRBJ1-1	NA	CASSLSGGILMNTEAFF	TGTGCCAGCAGCTTATCAGGGGGAATATTAATGAACACTGAAGCTTTCTTT
NA	TRBV11-2	TRBJ2-3	NA	CASSARLETDTQYF	TGTGCCAGCAGCGCCAGACTGGAAACAGATACGCAGTATTTT
NA	TRBV27	TRBJ2-2	NA	CASAGAGRTGELFF	TGTGCCAGCGCGGGGGCCGGGAGGACCGGGGAGCTGTTTTTT
TRBD2	TRBV5-1	TRBJ2-1	NA	CATSSGSSYNEQFF	TGCGCCACCTCTAGCGGGAGCTCCTACAATGAGCAGTTCTTC
TRBD1	TRBV28	TRBJ2-1	NA	CASSFLTGWYNEQFF	TGTGCCAGCAGTTTCTTGACAGGGTGGTACAATGAGCAGTTCTTC
TRBD2	TRBV28	TRBJ2-7	NA	CASRRTLGLAVLGNYEQYF	TGTGCCAGCAGAAGAACCTTGGGACTAGCGGTCCTCGGAAACTACGAGCAGTACTTC
NA	TRBV20-1	TRBJ2-7	NA	CSARAAYEQYF	TGCAGTGCTAGGGCGGCCTACGAGCAGTACTTC
TRBD2	TRBV24-1	TRBJ2-1	NA	CATSDLTTSGFSYNEQFF	TGTGCCACCAGTGATTTGACGACTAGCGGATTCTCCTACAATGAGCAGTTCTTC
TRBD1	TRBV5-1	TRBJ2-7	NA	CASSLLPNPKGQDTYEQYF	TGCGCCAGCAGCTTGTTACCAAACCCGAAGGGACAGGACACCTACGAGCAGTACTTC
TRBD1	TRBV28	TRBJ1-5	NA	CASSLGQGTQPQHF	TGTGCCAGCAGTTTGGGACAGGGGACTCAGCCCCAGCATTTT